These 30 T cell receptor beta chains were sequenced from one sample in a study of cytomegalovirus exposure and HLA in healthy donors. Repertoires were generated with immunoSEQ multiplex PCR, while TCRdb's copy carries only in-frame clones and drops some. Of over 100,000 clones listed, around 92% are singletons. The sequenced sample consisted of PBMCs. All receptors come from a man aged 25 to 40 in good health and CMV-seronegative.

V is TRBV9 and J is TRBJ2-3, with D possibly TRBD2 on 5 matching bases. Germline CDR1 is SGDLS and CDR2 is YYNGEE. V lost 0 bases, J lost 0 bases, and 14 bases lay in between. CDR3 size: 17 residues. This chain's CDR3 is CASSVAGSPVSTDTQYF. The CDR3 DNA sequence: TGTGCCAGCAGCGTAGCTGGGAGCCCCGTTAGCACAGATACGCAGTATTTT.

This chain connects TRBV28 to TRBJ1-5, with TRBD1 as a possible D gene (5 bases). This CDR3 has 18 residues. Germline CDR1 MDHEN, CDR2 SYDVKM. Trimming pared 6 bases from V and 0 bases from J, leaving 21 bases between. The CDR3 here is CASRPPPSTVNSNQPQHF. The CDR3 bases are TGTGCCAGCAGGCCCCCCCCATCGACAGTTAATAGCAATCAGCCCCAGCATTTT.

CDR3 bases: TGTGCCAGCGAAACCCCCAGGGAAATGAACACTGAAGCTTTCTTT. This gives the protein CASETPREMNTEAFF. This chain connects TRBV28 to TRBJ1-1; TRBD1 might be the D (5 bases). Trimming pared 8 bases from V and 0 bases from J, leaving 16 bases between. The CDR3 spans 15 residues. Germline-derived CDR1 and CDR2 are MDHEN and SYDVKM.

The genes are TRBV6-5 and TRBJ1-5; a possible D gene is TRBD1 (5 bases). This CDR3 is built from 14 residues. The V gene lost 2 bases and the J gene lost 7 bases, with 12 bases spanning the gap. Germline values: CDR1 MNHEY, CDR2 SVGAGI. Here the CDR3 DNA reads TGTGCCAGCAGTTACCAGGGACTGGGGCAGCCCCAGCATTTT. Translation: CASSYQGLGQPQHF.

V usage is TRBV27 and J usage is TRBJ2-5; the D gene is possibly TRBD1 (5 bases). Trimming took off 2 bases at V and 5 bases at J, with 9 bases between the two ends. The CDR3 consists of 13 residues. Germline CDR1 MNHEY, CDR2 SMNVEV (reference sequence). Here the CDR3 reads CASSLMGRETQYF. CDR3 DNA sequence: TGTGCCAGCAGTTTAATGGGGCGGGAGACCCAGTACTTC.

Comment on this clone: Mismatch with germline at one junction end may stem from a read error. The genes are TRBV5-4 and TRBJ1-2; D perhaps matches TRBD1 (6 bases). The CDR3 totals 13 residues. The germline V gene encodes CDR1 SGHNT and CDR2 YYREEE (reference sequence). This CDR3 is CASRLGGTYGYTF. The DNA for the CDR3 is TGTGCCAGCAGATTGGGAGGGACATATGGCTACACCTTC.

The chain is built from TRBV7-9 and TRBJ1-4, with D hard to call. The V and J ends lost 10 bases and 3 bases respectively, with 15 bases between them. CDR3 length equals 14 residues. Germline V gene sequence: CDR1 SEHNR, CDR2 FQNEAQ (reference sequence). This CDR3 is CATLVPGANEKLFF. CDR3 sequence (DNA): TGTGCCACTTTGGTACCCGGAGCTAATGAAAAACTGTTTTTT.

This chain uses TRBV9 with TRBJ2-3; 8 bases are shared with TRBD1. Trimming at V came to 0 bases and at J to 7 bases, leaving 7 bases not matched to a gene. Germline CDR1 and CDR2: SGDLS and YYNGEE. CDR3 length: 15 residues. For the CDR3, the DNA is TGTGCCAGCAGCGTAGATGGACAGGGAGGACATACGCAGTATTTT. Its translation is CASSVDGQGGHTQYF.

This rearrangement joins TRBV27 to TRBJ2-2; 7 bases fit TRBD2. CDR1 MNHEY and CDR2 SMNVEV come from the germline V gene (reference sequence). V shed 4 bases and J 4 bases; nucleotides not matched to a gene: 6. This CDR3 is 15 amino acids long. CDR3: CASSWDGGFTGELFF. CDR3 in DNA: TGTGCCAGCAGTTGGGACGGGGGGTTCACCGGGGAGCTGTTTTTT.

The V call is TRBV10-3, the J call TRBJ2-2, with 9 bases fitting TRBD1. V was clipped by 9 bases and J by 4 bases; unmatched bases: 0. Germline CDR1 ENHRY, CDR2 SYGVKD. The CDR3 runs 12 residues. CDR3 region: CAMTGGTGELFF. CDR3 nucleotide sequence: TGTGCCATGACAGGGGGCACCGGGGAGCTGTTTTTT.

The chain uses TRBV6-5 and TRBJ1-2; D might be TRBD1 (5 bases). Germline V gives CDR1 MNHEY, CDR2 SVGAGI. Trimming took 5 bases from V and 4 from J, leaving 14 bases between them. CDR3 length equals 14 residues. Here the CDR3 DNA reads TGTGCCAGCAGTCCTGCCGCGGGGGGCTATGGCTACACCTTC. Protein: CASSPAAGGYGYTF.

CDR3 sequence: CASSLVRRTGCNQPQHF. The CDR3 region has the DNA TGTGCCAGCAGCTTAGTTAGGCGGACAGGGTGCAATCAGCCCCAGCATTTT. The genes are TRBV11-3 and TRBJ1-5, with 8 bases identical to TRBD1. CDR1 is SGHNT and CDR2 is YENEEA in the germline V gene. Trimming cost V 1 base and J 2 bases; bases outside gene matches: 7. CDR3 length: 17 amino acids.

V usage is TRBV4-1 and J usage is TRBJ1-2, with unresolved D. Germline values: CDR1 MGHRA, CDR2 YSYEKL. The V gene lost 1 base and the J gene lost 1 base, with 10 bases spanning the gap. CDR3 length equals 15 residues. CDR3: CASSQVGALNYGYTF. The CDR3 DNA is TGCGCCAGCAGCCAAGTTGGTGCGCTTAACTATGGCTACACCTTC.

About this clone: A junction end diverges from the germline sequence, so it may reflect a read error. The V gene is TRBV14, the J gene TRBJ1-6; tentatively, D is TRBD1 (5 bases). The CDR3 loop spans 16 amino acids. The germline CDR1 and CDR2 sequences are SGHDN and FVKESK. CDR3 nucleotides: TGTGCCAGCAGCCAAGAGTCTACAGGCTATAGTTCACCCCTCCACTTT. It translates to CASSQESTGYSSPLHF.

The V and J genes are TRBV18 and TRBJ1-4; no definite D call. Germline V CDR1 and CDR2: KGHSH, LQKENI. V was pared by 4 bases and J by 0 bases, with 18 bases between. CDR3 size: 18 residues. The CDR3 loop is CASSLNRRYAATNEKLFF. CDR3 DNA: TGTGCCAGCTCACTCAATAGAAGATACGCTGCAACTAATGAAAAACTGTTTTTT.

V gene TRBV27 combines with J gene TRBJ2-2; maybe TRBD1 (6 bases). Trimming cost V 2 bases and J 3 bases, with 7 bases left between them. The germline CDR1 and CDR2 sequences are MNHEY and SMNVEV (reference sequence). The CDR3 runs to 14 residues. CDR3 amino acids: CASSLTGHTGELFF. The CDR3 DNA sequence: TGTGCCAGCAGTTTAACAGGGCACACCGGGGAGCTGTTTTTT.

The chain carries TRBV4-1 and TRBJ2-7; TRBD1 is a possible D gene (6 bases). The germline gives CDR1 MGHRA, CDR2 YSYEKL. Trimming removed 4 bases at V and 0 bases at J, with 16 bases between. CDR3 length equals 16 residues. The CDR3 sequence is CASSPLETGSSYEQYF. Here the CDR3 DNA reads TGCGCCAGCAGCCCCCTTGAGACAGGTAGCTCCTACGAGCAGTACTTC.

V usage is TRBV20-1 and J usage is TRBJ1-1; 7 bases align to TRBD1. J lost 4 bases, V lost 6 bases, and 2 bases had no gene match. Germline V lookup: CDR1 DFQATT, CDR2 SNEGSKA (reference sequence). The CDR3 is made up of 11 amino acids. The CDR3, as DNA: TGCAGTGCACCAGGGGGCACTGAAGCTTTCTTT. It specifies CSAPGGTEAFF.

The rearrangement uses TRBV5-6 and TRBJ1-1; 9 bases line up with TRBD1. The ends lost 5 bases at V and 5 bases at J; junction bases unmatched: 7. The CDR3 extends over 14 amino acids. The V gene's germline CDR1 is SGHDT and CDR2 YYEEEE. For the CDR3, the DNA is TGTGCCAGCAGTCCGGGACAGGGATGGACTGAAGCTTTCTTT. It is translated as CASSPGQGWTEAFF. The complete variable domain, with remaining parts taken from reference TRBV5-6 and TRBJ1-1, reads DAGVTQSPTHLIKTRGQQVTLRCSPKSGHDTVSWYQQALGQGPQFIFQYYEEEERQRGNFPDRFSGHQFPNYSSELNVNALLLGDSALYLCASSPGQGWTEAFFGQGTRLTVV.

CDR3 amino acids: CASSPPGQGGAQPQHF. The CDR3, as DNA: TGTGCCAGCAGTCCACCGGGACAGGGTGGGGCTCAGCCCCAGCATTTT. The chain recombines TRBV28 with TRBJ1-5, with TRBD1 matching 9 bases. Germline V gene sequence: CDR1 MDHEN, CDR2 SYDVKM. This CDR3 region has 16 residues. Trimming at V came to 5 bases and at J to 6 bases, leaving 11 bases not matched to a gene.

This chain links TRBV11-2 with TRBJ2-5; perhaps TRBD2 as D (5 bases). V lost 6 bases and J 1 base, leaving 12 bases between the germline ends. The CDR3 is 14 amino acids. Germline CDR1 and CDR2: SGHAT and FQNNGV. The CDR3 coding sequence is TGTGCCAGCAGACACGGGGAAGCCCAAGAGACCCAGTACTTC. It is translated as CASRHGEAQETQYF.

CDR3 DNA sequence: TGTGCCAGCAGTCTCAGGGGCGCTCTTAACAATGAGCAGTTCTTC. This codes for CASSLRGALNNEQFF. The chain is built from TRBV6-6 and TRBJ2-1, with a weak D call TRBD1 (6 bases). CDR1 and CDR2 (germline): MNHNY, SVGAGI (reference sequence). This CDR3 is 15 amino acids long. Deletions cut 5 bases from V and 5 bases from J, with 16 bases between.

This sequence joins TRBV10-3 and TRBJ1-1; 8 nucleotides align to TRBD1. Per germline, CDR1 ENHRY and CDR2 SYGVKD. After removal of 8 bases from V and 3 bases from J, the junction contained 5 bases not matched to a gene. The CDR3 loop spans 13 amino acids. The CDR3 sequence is CAIDRGLDTEAFF. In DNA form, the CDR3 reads TGTGCCATCGACAGGGGACTTGACACTGAAGCTTTCTTT.

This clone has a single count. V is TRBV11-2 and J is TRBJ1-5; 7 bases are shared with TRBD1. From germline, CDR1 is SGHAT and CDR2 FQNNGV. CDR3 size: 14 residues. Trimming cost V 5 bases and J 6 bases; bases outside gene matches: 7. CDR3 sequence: CASSVTGEGQPQHF. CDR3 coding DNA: TGTGCCAGCAGCGTAACAGGGGAAGGTCAGCCCCAGCATTTT.

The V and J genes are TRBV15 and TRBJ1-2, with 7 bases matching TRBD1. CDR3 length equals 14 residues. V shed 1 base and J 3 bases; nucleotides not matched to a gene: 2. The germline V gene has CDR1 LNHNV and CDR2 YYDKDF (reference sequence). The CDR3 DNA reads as TGTGCCACCAGCAGAGGTGGGACAGACTATGGCTACACCTTC. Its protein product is CATSRGGTDYGYTF.

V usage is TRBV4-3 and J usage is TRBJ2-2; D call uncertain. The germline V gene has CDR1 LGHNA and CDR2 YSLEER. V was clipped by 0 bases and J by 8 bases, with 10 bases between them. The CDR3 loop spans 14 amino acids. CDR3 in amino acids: CASSQDRIQGELFF. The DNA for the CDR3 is TGCGCCAGCAGCCAAGATCGAATACAAGGGGAGCTGTTTTTT.

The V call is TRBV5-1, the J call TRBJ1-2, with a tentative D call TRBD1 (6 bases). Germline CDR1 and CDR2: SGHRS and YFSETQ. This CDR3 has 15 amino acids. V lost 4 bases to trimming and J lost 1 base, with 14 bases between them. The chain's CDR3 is CASSEGRGNNYGYTF. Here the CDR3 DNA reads TGCGCCAGCAGCGAGGGCAGGGGAAATAACTATGGCTACACCTTC.

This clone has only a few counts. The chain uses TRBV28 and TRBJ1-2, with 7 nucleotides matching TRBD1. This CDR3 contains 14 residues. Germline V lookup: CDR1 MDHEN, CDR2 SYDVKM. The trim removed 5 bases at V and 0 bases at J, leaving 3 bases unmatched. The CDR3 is CASSRTGTNYGYTF. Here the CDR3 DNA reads TGTGCCAGCAGTCGGACAGGAACTAACTATGGCTACACCTTC.

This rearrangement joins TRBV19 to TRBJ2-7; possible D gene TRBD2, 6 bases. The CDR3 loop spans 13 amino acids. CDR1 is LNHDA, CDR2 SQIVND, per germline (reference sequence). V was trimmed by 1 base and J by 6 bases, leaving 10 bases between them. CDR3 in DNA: TGTGCCAGTAGTATAGGACTAGACTCCGAGCAGTACTTC. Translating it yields CASSIGLDSEQYF.

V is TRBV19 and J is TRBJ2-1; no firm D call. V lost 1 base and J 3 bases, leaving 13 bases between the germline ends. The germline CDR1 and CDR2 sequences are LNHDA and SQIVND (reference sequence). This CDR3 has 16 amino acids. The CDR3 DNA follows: TGTGCCAGTAGTATAGGTTTTGGGCAATTCTACAATGAGCAGTTCTTC. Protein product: CASSIGFGQFYNEQFF.